This T cell receptor (beta chain) was recorded in a study of CXCR3-negative and CXCR3-positive naive CD8 T cells. Findings of the study overall: CXCR3-negative and CXCR3-positive naive cells shared comparable TRBV-TRBJ usage, but memory cells did not.

It was by 5' RACE with UMI labels that the TRB cDNA libraries were prepared. Following a re-call of the 5' RACE reads, TCRdb has one entry per CDR3 protein and lacks DNA. This sample's clone table lists under 85,000 distinct CDR3 sequences. About this clonotype: Antigen unknown.

This CDR3 has 13 residues. The V gene's germline CDR1 is KGHSH and CDR2 LQKENI. The chain carries TRBV18 and TRBJ2-7; absent DNA, TCRdb's TRBD1 call cannot be checked. Sequencing was performed on naive CXCR3- CD8+ T cells from blood. Specified subset: CD45RO-CCR7+CD27+CD95- naive CD8+ T cells lacking CXCR3 (TNR3-). This receptor was taken from a human donor in good health. Some clones in this sample may be carry-over from other donors' samples. This chain's CDR3 is CASSSTGTGHSYF.